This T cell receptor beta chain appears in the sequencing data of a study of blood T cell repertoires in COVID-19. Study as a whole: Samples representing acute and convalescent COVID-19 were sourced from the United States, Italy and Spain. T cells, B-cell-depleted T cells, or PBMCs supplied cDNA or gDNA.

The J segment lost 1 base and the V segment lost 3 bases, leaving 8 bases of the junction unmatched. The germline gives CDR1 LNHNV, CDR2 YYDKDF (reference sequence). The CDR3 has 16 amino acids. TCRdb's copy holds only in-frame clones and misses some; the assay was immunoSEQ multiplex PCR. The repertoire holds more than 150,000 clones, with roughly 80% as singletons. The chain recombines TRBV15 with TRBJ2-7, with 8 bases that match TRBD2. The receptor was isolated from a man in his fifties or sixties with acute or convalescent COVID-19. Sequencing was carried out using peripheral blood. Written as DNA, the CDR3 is TGTGCCACCAGCAGGGGTCCAGCGGGAGCGTCCTACGAGCAGTACTTC. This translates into CATSRGPAGASYEQYF.